This T cell receptor beta chain derives from a study of CD8 T cells in ankylosing spondylitis. Findings of the study overall: It appeared that ankylosing spondylitis blood was characterized by a TCR beta motif of eight highly homologous variants. Peripheral blood held disease-linked clones only at relatively low frequency, and these were CD8+. Significant enrichment of disease-linked clones was reported in matched ankylosing spondylitis synovial fluid.

This CDR3 comprises 13 residues. The V end was cut by 1 base, the J end by 9 bases, with 10 bases between. Germline V gives CDR1 SGHTA, CDR2 FQGNSA. Making use of molecular barcodes, quantitative 5'-RACE generated TCR beta libraries. TCRdb redid the calling of the 5' RACE reads with MiXCR, one entry per CDR3 protein. This sample has about 150,000 distinct CDR3 sequences, with approximately 10% found just once. This clonotype was seen ten or more times. Its cognate antigen is unknown. The specimen was blood, either unsorted or a sorted T cell fraction (not recorded which). The TCR sequence derives from a female donor with ankylosing spondylitis or in good health (not recorded which). The chain carries TRBV7-2 and TRBJ1-5; D is perhaps TRBD1 (6 bases). The CDR3, as DNA: TGTGCCAGCAGCTTAGAGAGGGGGGGGCCCCAGCATTTT. Its protein is CASSLERGGPQHF.